This entry lists 9 T cell receptor beta chains sequenced from one sample in a study of cytomegalovirus exposure and HLA in healthy donors. PCR primers comprised 60 Vbeta and 13 Jbeta primers. The data were produced by immunoSEQ multiplex PCR, yet TCRdb's version contains in-frame clones alone and is incomplete. This sample carries about 25,000 clones, under 70% of them seen once, and the ten largest clones take roughly 4%. Sequencing input: PBMCs. The source is a woman aged 45-59 years in good health and CMV-seronegative.

The chain uses TRBV10-3 and TRBJ2-7; the D is unclear. Germline V gene lookup returns CDR1 ENHRY and CDR2 SYGVKD. The CDR3 consists of 13 residues. Trimming stripped 4 bases from V and 6 bases from J, with 13 bases between. The CDR3 reads CAISVEAPSEQYF. CDR3 bases: TGTGCCATCAGTGTGGAAGCGCCGAGCGAGCAGTACTTC.

The chain links TRBV9 to TRBJ1-4; 8 nucleotides line up with TRBD1. Germline V lookup: CDR1 SGDLS, CDR2 YYNGEE. V shed 0 bases and J 8 bases; nucleotides not matched to a gene: 6. This CDR3 spans 15 amino acids. CDR3 sequence reads: CASSVEDRGEEKLFF. In DNA, the CDR3 is TGTGCCAGCAGCGTAGAAGACAGGGGTGAGGAAAAACTGTTTTTT.

The V and J genes are TRBV5-1 and TRBJ2-1; a possible D gene is TRBD1 (5 bases). V gave up 3 bases and J gave up 7 bases, with 11 bases separating them. CDR3 length: 13 amino acids. Germline V gives CDR1 SGHRS, CDR2 YFSETQ. CDR3 region: CASSWGGRNEQFF. The CDR3 coding sequence is TGCGCCAGCAGCTGGGGCGGAAGGAATGAGCAGTTCTTC.

The V and J genes are TRBV5-1 and TRBJ2-7; TRBD2 matches at 7 bases. CDR1 is SGHRS, CDR2 YFSETQ, per germline. The CDR3 length is 15 residues. After removal of 6 bases from V and 3 bases from J, the junction contained 12 bases not matched to a gene. In nucleotides, the CDR3 is TGCGCCAGCACCTTCATAGCGGGTGGTAGCTACGAGCAGTACTTC. The encoded protein is CASTFIAGGSYEQYF.

J is TRBJ1-1 and V is TRBV6-6; 8 bases are shared with TRBD1. This CDR3 spans 14 amino acids. The junction had 2 bases not matched to a gene; V was cut back by 4 bases and J by 1 base. CDR1 is MNHNY, CDR2 SVGAGI, per germline (reference sequence). The CDR3 here is CASSWTGRNTEAFF. The CDR3 nucleotides are TGTGCCAGCAGTTGGACAGGGAGGAACACTGAAGCTTTCTTT.

V and J are TRBV6-1 and TRBJ2-7, with 12 bases lining up with TRBD2. Germline V lookup: CDR1 MNHNS, CDR2 SASEGT. This CDR3 has 14 residues. J gave up 3 bases and V 7 bases, and 4 bases lay outside the gene matches. The DNA of the CDR3 is TGTGCCAGCATAGTGACTAGCGGGAGCTACGAGCAGTACTTC. Residues: CASIVTSGSYEQYF.

By proportion, this clone is medium-sized. The genes are TRBV6-1 and TRBJ2-2; TRBD1 might be the D (5 bases). Germline V lookup: CDR1 MNHNS, CDR2 SASEGT. This CDR3 is 15 amino acids long. The ends were cut back, 9 bases at V and 1 base at J, with 15 bases in the middle. CDR3 loop: CASKPGLGNTGELFF. The CDR3 DNA follows: TGTGCCAGTAAACCAGGGTTGGGGAACACCGGGGAGCTGTTTTTT.

In this sample, this clone turned up a few times. At one end the junction does not follow the germline gene, possibly because of a read error. The rearrangement uses TRBV7-7 and TRBJ2-2; D ambiguous. This CDR3 is 13 amino acids long. The germline gives CDR1 SSHAT, CDR2 FNYEAQ (reference sequence). CDR3 sequence: CASSSSTTGELFF. The CDR3 bases are TGTGCTAGCAGCTCCAGTACGACCGGGGAGCTGTTTTTT. The whole variable domain, filled in from reference TRBV7-7 and TRBJ2-2, reads GAGVSQSPRYKVTKRGQDVTLRCDPISSHATLYWYQQALGQGPEFLTYFNYEAQPDKSGLPSDRFSAERPEGSISTLTIQRTEQRDSAMYRCASSSSTTGELFFGEGSRLTVL.

This rearrangement joins TRBV19 to TRBJ1-1; a possible D gene is TRBD1 (5 bases). The CDR3 loop spans 14 amino acids. Germline CDR1 and CDR2: LNHDA and SQIVND (reference sequence). V was cut by 6 bases and J by 4 bases, with 15 bases left in between. In nucleotides, the CDR3 is TGTGCCAGTAGGGCTGACAGAATAGGCACTGAAGCTTTCTTT. It is translated as CASRADRIGTEAFF.